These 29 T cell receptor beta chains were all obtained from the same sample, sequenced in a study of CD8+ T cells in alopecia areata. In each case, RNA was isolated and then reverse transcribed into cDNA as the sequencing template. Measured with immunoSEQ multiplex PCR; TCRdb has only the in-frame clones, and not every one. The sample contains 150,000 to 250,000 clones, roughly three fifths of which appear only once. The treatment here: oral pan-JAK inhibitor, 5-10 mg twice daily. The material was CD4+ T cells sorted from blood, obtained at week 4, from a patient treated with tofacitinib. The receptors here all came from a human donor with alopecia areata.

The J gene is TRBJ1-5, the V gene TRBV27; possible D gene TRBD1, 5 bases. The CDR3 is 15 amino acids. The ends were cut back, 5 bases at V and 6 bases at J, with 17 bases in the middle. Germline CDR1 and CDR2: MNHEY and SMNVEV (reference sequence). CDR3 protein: CASSLQGGFRQPQHF. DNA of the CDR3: TGTGCCAGCAGTCTCCAGGGAGGGTTTCGTCAGCCCCAGCATTTT.

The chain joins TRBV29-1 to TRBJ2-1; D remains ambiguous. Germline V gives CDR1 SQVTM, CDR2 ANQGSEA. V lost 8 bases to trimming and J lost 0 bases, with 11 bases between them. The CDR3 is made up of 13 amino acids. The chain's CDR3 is CSYARSSYNEQFF. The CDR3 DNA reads TGCAGCTACGCACGGAGCTCCTACAATGAGCAGTTCTTC.

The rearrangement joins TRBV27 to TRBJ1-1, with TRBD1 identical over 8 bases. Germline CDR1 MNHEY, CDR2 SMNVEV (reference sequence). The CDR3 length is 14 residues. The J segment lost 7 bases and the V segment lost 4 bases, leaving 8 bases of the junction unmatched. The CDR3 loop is CASSSPGQGDEAFF. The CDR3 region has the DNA TGTGCCAGCAGTTCACCTGGACAGGGAGATGAAGCTTTCTTT.

In DNA form, the CDR3 reads TGTGCCAGCAGTTTTAGGCCGCTCGGAGGGGGCAATCAGCCCCAGCATTTT. Residues: CASSFRPLGGGNQPQHF. This sequence joins TRBV27 and TRBJ1-5, with D possibly TRBD1 on 5 matching bases. The V end lost 3 bases, the J end lost 2 bases, and 17 bases lay between the germline ends. This CDR3 spans 17 amino acids. Germline CDR1 MNHEY, CDR2 SMNVEV (reference sequence).

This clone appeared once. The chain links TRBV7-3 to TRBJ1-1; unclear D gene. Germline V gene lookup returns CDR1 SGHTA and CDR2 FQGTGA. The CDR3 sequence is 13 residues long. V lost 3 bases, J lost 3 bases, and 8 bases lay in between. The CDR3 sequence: CASSFDKDTEAFF. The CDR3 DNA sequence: TGTGCCAGCAGCTTCGACAAGGACACTGAAGCTTTCTTT.

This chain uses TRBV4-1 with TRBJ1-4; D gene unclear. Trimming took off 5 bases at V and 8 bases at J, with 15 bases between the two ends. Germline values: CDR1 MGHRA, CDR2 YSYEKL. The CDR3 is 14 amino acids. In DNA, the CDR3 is TGCGCCAGCAGCGCGTTCGGGCTTAGGGAAAAACTGTTTTTT. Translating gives CASSAFGLREKLFF.

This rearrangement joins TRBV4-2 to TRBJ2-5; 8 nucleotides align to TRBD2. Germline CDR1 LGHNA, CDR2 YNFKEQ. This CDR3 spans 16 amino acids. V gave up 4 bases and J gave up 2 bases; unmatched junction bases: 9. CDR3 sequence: CASSPRGGSYQETQYF. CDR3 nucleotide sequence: TGTGCCAGCAGCCCTCGGGGGGGCTCTTATCAAGAGACCCAGTACTTC.

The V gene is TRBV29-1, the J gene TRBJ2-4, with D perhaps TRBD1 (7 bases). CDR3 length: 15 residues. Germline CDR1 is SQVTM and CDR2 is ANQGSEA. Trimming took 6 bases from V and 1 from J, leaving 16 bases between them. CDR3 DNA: TGCAGCGTACAACTCAGGGGGAGGGCCAAAAACATTCAGTACTTC. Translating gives CSVQLRGRAKNIQYF.

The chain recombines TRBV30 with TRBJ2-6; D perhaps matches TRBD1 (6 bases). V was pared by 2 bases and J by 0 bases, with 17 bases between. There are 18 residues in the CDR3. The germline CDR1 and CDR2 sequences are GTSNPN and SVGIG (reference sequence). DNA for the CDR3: TGTGCCTGGAGTTTTTTGAGGACAGCCCCCTCTGGGGCCAACGTCCTGACTTTC. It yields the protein CAWSFLRTAPSGANVLTF.

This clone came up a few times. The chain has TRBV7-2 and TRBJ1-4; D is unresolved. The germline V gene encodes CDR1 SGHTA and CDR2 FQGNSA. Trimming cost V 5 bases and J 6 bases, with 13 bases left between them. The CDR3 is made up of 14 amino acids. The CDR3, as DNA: TGTGCCAGCAGCCCCTTCCCCAGTTATGAAAAACTGTTTTTT. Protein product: CASSPFPSYEKLFF.

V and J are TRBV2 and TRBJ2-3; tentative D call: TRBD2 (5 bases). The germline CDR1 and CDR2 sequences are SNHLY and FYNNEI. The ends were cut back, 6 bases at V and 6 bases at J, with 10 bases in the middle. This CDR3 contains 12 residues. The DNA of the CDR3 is TGTGCCAGCAGCACAATAGCGGATACGCAGTATTTT. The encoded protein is CASSTIADTQYF.

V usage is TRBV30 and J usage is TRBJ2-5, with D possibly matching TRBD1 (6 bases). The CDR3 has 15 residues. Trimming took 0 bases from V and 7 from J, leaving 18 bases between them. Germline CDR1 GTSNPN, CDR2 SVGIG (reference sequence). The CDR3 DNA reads TGTGCCTGGAGTGTTGGGGGCCCAGTAAGGGGGACCCAGTACTTC. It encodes CAWSVGGPVRGTQYF. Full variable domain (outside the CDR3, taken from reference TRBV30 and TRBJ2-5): SQTIHQWPATLVQPVGSPLSLECTVEGTSNPNLYWYRQAAGRGLQLLFYSVGIGQISSEVPQNLSASRPQDRQFILSSKKLLLSDSGFYLCAWSVGGPVRGTQYFGPGTRLLVL.

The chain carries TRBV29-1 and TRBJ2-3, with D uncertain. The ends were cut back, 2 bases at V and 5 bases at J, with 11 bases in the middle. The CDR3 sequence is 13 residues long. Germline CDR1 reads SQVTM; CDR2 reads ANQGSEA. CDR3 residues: CSVEITQLDTQYF. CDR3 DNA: TGCAGCGTTGAAATTACGCAGTTAGATACGCAGTATTTT.

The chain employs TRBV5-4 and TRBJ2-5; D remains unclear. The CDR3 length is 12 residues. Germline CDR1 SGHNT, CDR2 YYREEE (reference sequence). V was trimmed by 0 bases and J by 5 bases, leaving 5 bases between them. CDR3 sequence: CASSLEVETQYF. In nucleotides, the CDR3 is TGTGCCAGCAGCTTGGAGGTGGAGACCCAGTACTTC.

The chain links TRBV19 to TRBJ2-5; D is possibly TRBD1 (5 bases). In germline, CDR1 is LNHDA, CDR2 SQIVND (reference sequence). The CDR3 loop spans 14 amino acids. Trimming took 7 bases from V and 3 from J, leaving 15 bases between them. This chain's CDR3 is CASKVVWGEETQYF. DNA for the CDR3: TGTGCCAGTAAAGTGGTGTGGGGCGAAGAGACCCAGTACTTC.

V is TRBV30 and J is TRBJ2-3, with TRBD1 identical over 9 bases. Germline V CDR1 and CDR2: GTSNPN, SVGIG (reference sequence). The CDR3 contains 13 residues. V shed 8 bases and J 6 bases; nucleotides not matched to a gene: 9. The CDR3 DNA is TGTGCCGGGGAATGGACAGGGGCGGATACGCAGTATTTT. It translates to CAGEWTGADTQYF.

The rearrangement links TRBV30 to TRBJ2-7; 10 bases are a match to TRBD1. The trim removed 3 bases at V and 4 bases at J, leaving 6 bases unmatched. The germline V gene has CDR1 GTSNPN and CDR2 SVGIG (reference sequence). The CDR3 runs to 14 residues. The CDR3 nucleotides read TGTGCCTGGAGCTGGACAGGGGGGAGTTACGAGCAGTACTTC. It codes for CAWSWTGGSYEQYF.

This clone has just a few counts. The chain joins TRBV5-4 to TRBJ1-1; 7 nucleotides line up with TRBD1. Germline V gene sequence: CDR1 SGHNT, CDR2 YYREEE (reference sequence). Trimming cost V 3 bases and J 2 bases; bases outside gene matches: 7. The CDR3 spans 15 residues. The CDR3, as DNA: TGTGCCAGCAGCTCCAGGGACAGAACTAACACTGAAGCTTTCTTT. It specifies CASSSRDRTNTEAFF.

This CDR3 reads CASSKTGVITDTQYF. The CDR3 DNA sequence: TGTGCCAGCAGTAAGACGGGGGTCATTACAGATACGCAGTATTTT. The chain has TRBV27 and TRBJ2-3; a possible D gene is TRBD2 (6 bases). Germline V lookup: CDR1 MNHEY, CDR2 SMNVEV (reference sequence). The V and J ends lost 5 bases and 3 bases respectively, with 15 bases between them. The length of the CDR3 is 15 residues.

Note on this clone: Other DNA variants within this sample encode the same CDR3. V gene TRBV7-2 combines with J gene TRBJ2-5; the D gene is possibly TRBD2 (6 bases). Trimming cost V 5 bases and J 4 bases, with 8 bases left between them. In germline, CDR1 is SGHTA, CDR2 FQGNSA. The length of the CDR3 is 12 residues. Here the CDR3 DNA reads TGTGCCAGCAGCCTTAGCGGAGAGACCCAGTACTTC. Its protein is CASSLSGETQYF.

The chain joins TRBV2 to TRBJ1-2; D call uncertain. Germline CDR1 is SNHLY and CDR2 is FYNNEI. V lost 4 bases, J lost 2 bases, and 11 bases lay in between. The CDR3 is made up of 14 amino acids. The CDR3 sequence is CASSVDILNYGYTF. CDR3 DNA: TGTGCCAGCAGTGTTGACATACTCAACTATGGCTACACCTTC. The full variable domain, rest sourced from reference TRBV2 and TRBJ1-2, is EPEVTQTPSHQVTQMGQEVILRCVPISNHLYFYWYRQILGQKVEFLVSFYNNEISEKSEIFDDQFSVERPDGSNFTLKIRSTKLEDSAMYFCASSVDILNYGYTFGSGTRLTVV.

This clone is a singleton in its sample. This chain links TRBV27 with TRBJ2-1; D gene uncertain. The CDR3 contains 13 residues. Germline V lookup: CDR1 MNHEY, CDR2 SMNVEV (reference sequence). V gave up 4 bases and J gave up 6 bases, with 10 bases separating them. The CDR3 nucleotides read TGTGCCAGCAGTTGGGTGCCCTCCAATGAGCAGTTCTTC. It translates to CASSWVPSNEQFF.

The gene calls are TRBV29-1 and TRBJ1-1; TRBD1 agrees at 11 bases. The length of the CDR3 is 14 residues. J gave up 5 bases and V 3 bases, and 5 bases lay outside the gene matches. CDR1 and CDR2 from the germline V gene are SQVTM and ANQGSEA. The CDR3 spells CSVEEGQGGTEAFF. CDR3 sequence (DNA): TGCAGCGTTGAGGAGGGACAGGGGGGGACTGAAGCTTTCTTT.

The CDR3: CASSPSRLGDSPAHNEQFF. CDR3 bases: TGTGCCAGCAGCCCCAGTCGCCTAGGGGACAGCCCAGCCCACAATGAGCAGTTCTTC. The chain couples TRBV9 to TRBJ2-1; 7 bases line up with TRBD1. V was pared by 4 bases and J by 5 bases, with 21 bases of the junction left unmatched. CDR3 length: 19 residues. The germline gives CDR1 SGDLS, CDR2 YYNGEE.

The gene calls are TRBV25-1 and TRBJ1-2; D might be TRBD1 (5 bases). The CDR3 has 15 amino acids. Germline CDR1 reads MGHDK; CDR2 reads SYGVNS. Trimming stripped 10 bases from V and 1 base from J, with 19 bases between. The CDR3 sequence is CANSSGSFVNYGYTF. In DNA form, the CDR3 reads TGTGCCAACAGCTCAGGGAGTTTCGTTAACTATGGCTACACCTTC.

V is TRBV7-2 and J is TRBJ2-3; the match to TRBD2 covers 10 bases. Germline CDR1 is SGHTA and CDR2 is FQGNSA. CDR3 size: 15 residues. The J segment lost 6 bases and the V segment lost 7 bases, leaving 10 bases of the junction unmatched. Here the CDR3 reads CASTPRGTSADTQYF. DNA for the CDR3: TGTGCCAGCACCCCGCGTGGGACTAGCGCGGATACGCAGTATTTT.

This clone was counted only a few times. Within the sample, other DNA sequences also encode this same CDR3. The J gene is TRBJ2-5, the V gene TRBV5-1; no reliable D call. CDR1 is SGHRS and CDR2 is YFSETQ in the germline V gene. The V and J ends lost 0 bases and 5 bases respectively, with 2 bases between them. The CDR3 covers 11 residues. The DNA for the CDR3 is TGCGCCAGCAGCTTGGAGGAGACCCAGTACTTC. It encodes CASSLEETQYF.

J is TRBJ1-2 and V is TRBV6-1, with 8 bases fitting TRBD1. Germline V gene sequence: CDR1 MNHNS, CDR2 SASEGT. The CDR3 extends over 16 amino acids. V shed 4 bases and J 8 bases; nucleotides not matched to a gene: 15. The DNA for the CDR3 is TGTGCCAGCAGTGGCCAGGGTGGGCAGGGGGCGCGGGGCTACACCTTC. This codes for CASSGQGGQGARGYTF.

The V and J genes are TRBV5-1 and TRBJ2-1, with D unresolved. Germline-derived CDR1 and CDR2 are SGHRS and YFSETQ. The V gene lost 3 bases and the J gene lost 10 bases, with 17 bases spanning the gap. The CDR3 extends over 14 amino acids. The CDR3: CASSSFLGGREQFF. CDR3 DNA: TGCGCCAGCAGCTCCTTTTTAGGTGGGCGGGAGCAGTTCTTC.